This entry lists 11 T cell receptor beta chains sequenced from one sample in a study of T cell responses to AZD1222 COVID-19 vaccine. The data were produced by immunoSEQ multiplex PCR, yet TCRdb's version contains in-frame clones alone and is incomplete. This table holds 90,000 to 100,000 clones, less than 85% found once. The input for sequencing was peripheral blood, taken 28 days after the second AZD1222 dose. These receptor sequences come from an adult who received the AZD1222 COVID-19 vaccine.

The chain combines TRBV7-9 with TRBJ2-1; D may be TRBD2 (5 bases). Germline V lookup: CDR1 SEHNR, CDR2 FQNEAQ (reference sequence). With 0 bases removed from V and 9 bases from J, the gap between germline ends came to 6 bases. This CDR3 has 12 amino acids. The CDR3 coding sequence is TGTGCCAGCAGCTTAGCCCTAGCTGAGCAGTTCTTC. It yields the protein CASSLALAEQFF.

This clone was seen more than once but under ten times. CDR3 amino acids: CASSYSSGDNSYEQYF. CDR3 coding DNA: TGTGCCAGCAGTTACTCAAGTGGGGACAACTCCTACGAGCAGTACTTC. The chain uses TRBV6-5 and TRBJ2-7, with D possibly TRBD1 on 6 matching bases. V dropped 0 bases and J dropped 0 bases, with 12 bases sitting between them. From germline, CDR1 is MNHEY and CDR2 SVGAGI. CDR3 size: 16 residues.

The rearrangement joins TRBV6-2 or TRBV6-3 to TRBJ2-5; D is unclear. Germline loops: CDR1 MNHEY, CDR2 SVGEGT. V shed 5 bases and J shed 5 bases, with 9 bases lying between them. The CDR3 contains 12 residues. This chain's CDR3 is CASSRWWETQYF. CDR3 in DNA: TGTGCCAGCAGTCGGTGGTGGGAGACCCAGTACTTC.

V and J are TRBV7-3 and TRBJ1-2, with D tentatively TRBD1 (5 bases). The V gene lost 4 bases and the J gene lost 8 bases, with 14 bases spanning the gap. In germline, CDR1 is SGHTA, CDR2 FQGTGA. This CDR3 is 13 amino acids long. DNA for the CDR3: TGTGCCAGCAGCTCCACAGGTGGCCTCGGCTACACCTTC. As protein: CASSSTGGLGYTF.

This chain joins TRBV4-2 and TRBJ2-7; D is perhaps TRBD1 (6 bases). V was trimmed by 7 bases and J by 2 bases, leaving 15 bases between them. The CDR3 contains 14 residues. Germline V lookup: CDR1 LGHNA, CDR2 YNFKEQ. For the CDR3, the DNA is TGTGCCAGCACCCAGGGTCCAGGGGCCTACGAGCAGTACTTC. Translating it yields CASTQGPGAYEQYF.

The chain is built from TRBV12-5 and TRBJ2-5, with D hard to call. The CDR3 spans 12 residues. V lost 4 bases, J lost 4 bases, and 7 bases lay in between. Germline V gene data show CDR1 as LGHNT and CDR2 as FRNRAP. For the CDR3, the DNA is TGTGCTAGTGGTTCTCCCTTAGAGACCCAGTACTTC. It is translated as CASGSPLETQYF.

The CDR3 loop reads CASSYGGQVNQPQHF. The CDR3 DNA sequence: TGTGCCAGCAGTTACGGGGGACAGGTTAATCAGCCCCAGCATTTT. The chain links TRBV6-2 or TRBV6-3 to TRBJ1-5; 8 nucleotides agree with TRBD1. There are 15 residues in the CDR3. The junction had 4 bases not matched to a gene; V was cut back by 2 bases and J by 4 bases. Germline-derived CDR1 and CDR2 are MNHEY and SVGEGT.

The chain employs TRBV7-9 and TRBJ2-1; 7 positions agree with TRBD2. V was pared by 6 bases and J by 11 bases, with 19 bases of the junction left unmatched. The CDR3 extends over 16 amino acids. CDR1 and CDR2 from the germline V gene are SEHNR and FQNEAQ (reference sequence). This CDR3 reads CASRPNGAGRVEKQFF. The CDR3 bases are TGTGCCAGCAGGCCCAATGGAGCGGGAAGGGTGGAGAAGCAGTTCTTC.

The chain recombines TRBV7-2 with TRBJ2-3; D might be TRBD2 (5 bases). The ends were cut back, 5 bases at V and 4 bases at J, with 13 bases in the middle. The length of the CDR3 is 14 residues. The V gene's germline CDR1 is SGHTA and CDR2 FQGNSA. DNA for the CDR3: TGTGCCAGCAGCCCCGGGCTAGCCCCAGATACGCAGTATTTT. This sequence encodes CASSPGLAPDTQYF.

The chain is built from TRBV5-1 and TRBJ2-7; 7 bases are a match to TRBD2. The CDR3 sequence is 14 residues long. The V segment lost 3 bases and the J segment 3 bases; nucleotides outside the gene matches: 6. Germline loops: CDR1 SGHRS, CDR2 YFSETQ. CDR3 sequence reads: CASSWGGLGYEQYF. The CDR3 DNA sequence: TGCGCCAGCAGCTGGGGGGGTTTGGGCTACGAGCAGTACTTC. The full variable domain, with the rest looked up from reference TRBV5-1 and TRBJ2-7, is KAGVTQTPRYLIKTRGQQVTLSCSPISGHRSVSWYQQTPGQGLQFLFEYFSETQRNKGNFPGRFSGRQFSNSRSEMNVSTLELGDSALYLCASSWGGLGYEQYFGPGTRLTVT.

The chain links TRBV18 to TRBJ2-3; 10 nucleotides line up with TRBD1. The V gene's germline CDR1 is KGHSH and CDR2 LQKENI. The CDR3 has 16 amino acids. The V segment lost 4 bases and the J segment 5 bases; nucleotides outside the gene matches: 9. CDR3 sequence: CASSLTGTGAKDTQYF. CDR3 nucleotides: TGTGCCAGCTCACTAACCGGGACAGGGGCGAAAGATACGCAGTATTTT.